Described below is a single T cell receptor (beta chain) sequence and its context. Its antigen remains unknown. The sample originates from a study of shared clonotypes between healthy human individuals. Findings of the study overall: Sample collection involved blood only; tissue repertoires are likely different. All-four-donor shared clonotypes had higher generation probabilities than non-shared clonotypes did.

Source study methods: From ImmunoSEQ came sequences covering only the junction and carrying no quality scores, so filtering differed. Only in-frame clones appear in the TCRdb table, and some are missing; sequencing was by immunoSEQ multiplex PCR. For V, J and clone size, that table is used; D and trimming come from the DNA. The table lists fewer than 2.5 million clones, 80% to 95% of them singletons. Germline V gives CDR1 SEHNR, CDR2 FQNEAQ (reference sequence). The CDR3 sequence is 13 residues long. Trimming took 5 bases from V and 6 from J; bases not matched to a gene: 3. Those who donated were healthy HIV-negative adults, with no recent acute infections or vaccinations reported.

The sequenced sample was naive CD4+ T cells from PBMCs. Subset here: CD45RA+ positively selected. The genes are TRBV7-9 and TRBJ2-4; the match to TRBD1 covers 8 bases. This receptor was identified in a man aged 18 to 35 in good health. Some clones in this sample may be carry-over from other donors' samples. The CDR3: CASSPGQGNIQYF. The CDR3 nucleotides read TGTGCCAGCAGCCCCGGACAGGGAAACATTCAGTACTTC.